What follows are 18 T cell receptor beta chains derived from one specimen sequenced in a study of blood T cell repertoires in COVID-19. Here immunoSEQ multiplex PCR was the method, and the copy in TCRdb shows in-frame clones only, minus some. Altogether roughly 80,000 clones are present, 91% being singletons, with the ten largest covering 1.9%. Sequencing used peripheral blood. The receptors were sampled from a woman between 45 and 65 years old in a cohort sampled during active COVID-19.

The chain uses TRBV10-3 and TRBJ2-5; D call uncertain. The CDR3 runs to 13 residues. V lost 5 bases and J 4 bases, leaving 11 bases between the germline ends. In germline, CDR1 is ENHRY, CDR2 SYGVKD. The CDR3: CAISLSTRETQYF. CDR3 bases: TGTGCCATCAGTCTCTCGACTCGAGAGACCCAGTACTTC.

There are a few counts of this clone. This sequence joins TRBV10-1 and TRBJ2-2, with 11 bases that match TRBD2. This CDR3 region has 17 residues. Germline values: CDR1 WNHNN, CDR2 SYGVQD (reference sequence). V lost 3 bases to trimming and J lost 2 bases; unmatched junction nucleotides: 5. CDR3 coding DNA: TGCGCCAGCAGTGAAACTAGCGGGGGACCTAACACCGGGGAGCTGTTTTTT. This translates into CASSETSGGPNTGELFF.

The chain has TRBV15 and TRBJ2-3; 7 nucleotides match TRBD1. Trimming cost V 3 bases and J 3 bases; bases outside gene matches: 9. CDR1 and CDR2 (germline): LNHNV, YYDKDF (reference sequence). This CDR3 is built from 16 residues. The CDR3 region is CATSRRSTGATDTQYF. DNA of the CDR3: TGTGCCACCAGCAGGAGAAGTACAGGGGCAACAGATACGCAGTATTTT.

J is TRBJ2-7 and V is TRBV10-3, with TRBD1 matching over 7 bases. The V gene's germline CDR1 is ENHRY and CDR2 SYGVKD. This CDR3 region has 13 residues. The junction had 5 bases not matched to a gene; V was cut back by 6 bases and J by 3 bases. As DNA, the CDR3 is TGTGCCATCAGCCTGGACAGGATCTACGAGCAGTACTTC. It translates to CAISLDRIYEQYF.

V and J are TRBV23-1 and TRBJ2-1; D is uncertain. Being an ORF, TRBV23-1 has a function that is uncertain. The ends were cut back, 4 bases at V and 5 bases at J, with 6 bases in the middle. CDR3 length: 12 residues. The CDR3 loop is CASSRQDNEQFF. The CDR3 DNA reads as TGCGCCAGCAGTCGGCAGGACAATGAGCAGTTCTTC.

V is TRBV5-1 and J is TRBJ2-1; perhaps TRBD2 as D (6 bases). Between the trimmed V and J ends, which lost 4 bases and 12 bases, there was a span of 11 bases. The CDR3 contains 11 residues. Germline lookup yields CDR1 SGHRS and CDR2 YFSETQ. CDR3 loop: CASSGGVGQFF. The CDR3, as DNA: TGCGCCAGCAGCGGAGGGGTCGGGCAGTTCTTC.

This chain's CDR3 is CAWLTGPFSGNTIYF. The CDR3 nucleotides are TGTGCCTGGTTGACAGGTCCCTTCTCTGGAAACACCATATATTTT. The J gene is TRBJ1-3, the V gene TRBV30; perhaps TRBD1 as D (6 bases). Germline lookup yields CDR1 GTSNPN and CDR2 SVGIG (reference sequence). Trimming cost V 5 bases and J 0 bases, with 14 bases left between them. The CDR3 extends over 15 amino acids. The whole variable domain, filled in from reference TRBV30 and TRBJ1-3, reads SQTIHQWPATLVQPVGSPLSLECTVEGTSNPNLYWYRQAAGRGLQLLFYSVGIGQISSEVPQNLSASRPQDRQFILSSKKLLLSDSGFYLCAWLTGPFSGNTIYFGEGSWLTVV.

This sequence joins TRBV5-4 and TRBJ2-7, with D possibly TRBD2 on 5 matching bases. The CDR3 spans 14 residues. Deletions cut 3 bases from V and 4 bases from J, with 14 bases between. Germline V CDR1 and CDR2: SGHNT, YYREEE (reference sequence). CDR3 DNA sequence: TGTGCCAGCAGCTCGGGCGGGTCGGGGTACGAGCAGTACTTC. It is translated as CASSSGGSGYEQYF.

The chain uses TRBV4-2 and TRBJ1-3; D not certain. Germline V gene lookup returns CDR1 LGHNA and CDR2 YNFKEQ. V lost 0 bases and J lost 1, with 13 bases in between. This CDR3 is built from 17 residues. The CDR3 loop reads CASSQEVSYTSGNTIYF. The CDR3 bases are TGTGCCAGCAGCCAAGAAGTTTCTTATACTTCTGGAAACACCATATATTTT.

The rearrangement uses TRBV29-1 and TRBJ1-1; no clear D. The CDR3 runs 13 residues. V was trimmed by 4 bases and J by 1 base, leaving 10 bases between them. CDR1 and CDR2 (germline): SQVTM, ANQGSEA. As DNA, the CDR3 is TGCAGCGTTGTCCGAGCGGCGAACACTGAAGCTTTCTTT. This gives the protein CSVVRAANTEAFF.

J is TRBJ2-2 and V is TRBV7-3; 7 nucleotides align to TRBD1. V gave up 1 base and J gave up 6 bases; unmatched junction bases: 8. There are 16 residues in the CDR3. Germline assignment: CDR1 SGHTA and CDR2 FQGTGA. CDR3 loop: CASSLIPEGGAGELFF. In DNA, the CDR3 is TGTGCCAGCAGCTTAATCCCGGAAGGGGGCGCCGGGGAGCTGTTTTTT.

The chain recombines TRBV15 with TRBJ1-2; D may be TRBD1 (6 bases). The CDR3 has 15 residues. Germline CDR1 LNHNV, CDR2 YYDKDF (reference sequence). The V end was cut by 0 bases, the J end by 4 bases, with 12 bases between. The DNA for the CDR3 is TGTGCCACCAGCAGAGATCGTTCAGGGGTCTATGGCTACACCTTC. Protein: CATSRDRSGVYGYTF.

CDR3 protein: CASSQLAGVNEQFF. Written as DNA, the CDR3 is TGCGCCAGCAGCCAACTAGCGGGAGTCAATGAGCAGTTCTTC. The rearrangement links TRBV4-1 to TRBJ2-1; 10 positions match TRBD2. The germline V gene has CDR1 MGHRA and CDR2 YSYEKL. This CDR3 contains 14 residues. J gave up 6 bases and V 2 bases, and 1 base lay outside the gene matches.

CDR3 bases: TGCGCCAGCAGCCTAGGACAGGAGCACTCTGGAAACACCATATATTTT. It encodes CASSLGQEHSGNTIYF. The gene calls are TRBV5-1 and TRBJ1-3; 7 bases are a match to TRBD1. Per the germline V gene, CDR1 is SGHRS and CDR2 is YFSETQ. This CDR3 spans 16 amino acids. V lost 4 bases and J lost 0; bases outside the gene matches: 7.

The V and J genes are TRBV4-1 and TRBJ1-4; D possibly corresponds to TRBD1 (5 bases). Per germline, CDR1 MGHRA and CDR2 YSYEKL. The CDR3 spans 16 residues. V was trimmed by 0 bases and J by 5 bases, leaving 13 bases between them. In nucleotides, the CDR3 is TGCGCCAGCAGCCAAGAGGTGTGGCAGGGCAATGAAAAACTGTTTTTT. This translates into CASSQEVWQGNEKLFF.

V and J are TRBV2 and TRBJ1-2; maybe TRBD1 (5 bases). CDR3 length: 13 residues. Looked up from germline, CDR1 is SNHLY and CDR2 is FYNNEI. The V and J ends lost 2 bases and 5 bases respectively, with 9 bases between them. The CDR3 DNA follows: TGTGCCAGCAGTGAACAGGGCCAATATGGCTACACCTTC. This sequence encodes CASSEQGQYGYTF.

This clone was counted only a few times. This CDR3 reads CASSFVGLGYEQYF. The CDR3 DNA follows: TGTGCCAGCAGCTTTGTGGGACTTGGGTACGAGCAGTACTTC. This chain uses TRBV7-9 with TRBJ2-7, with a possible D match to TRBD2 (6 bases). Germline CDR1 is SEHNR and CDR2 is FQNEAQ (reference sequence). CDR3 length: 14 residues. Trimming cost V 3 bases and J 4 bases, with 13 bases left between them.

This clone has just one count. This chain connects TRBV7-9 to TRBJ2-7; tentatively, D is TRBD1 (6 bases). The CDR3 sequence is 13 residues long. Germline V gives CDR1 SEHNR, CDR2 FQNEAQ (reference sequence). Trimming took off 2 bases at V and 9 bases at J, with 14 bases between the two ends. CDR3 sequence (DNA): TGTGCCAGCAGCTTAAGACAGGCCCTGGGGCAGTACTTC. It yields the protein CASSLRQALGQYF.